Below are 15 T cell receptor beta chains sequenced from a single sample in a study of technical replicates of blood from four donors. Here immunoSEQ multiplex PCR was the method, and the copy in TCRdb shows in-frame clones only, minus some. This table holds over 90,000 clones, about 95% found once. Sequencing was performed on T cells isolated from PBMCs. Receptors originate from a human donor in good health.

The rearrangement links TRBV19 to TRBJ2-3, with TRBD2 matching 7 bases. CDR3 length: 20 amino acids. The ends lost 7 bases at V and 6 bases at J; junction bases unmatched: 28. Germline V gene data show CDR1 as LNHDA and CDR2 as SQIVND (reference sequence). The CDR3 DNA follows: TGTGCCAGTACCCCCTACCGCGGGGATTTTGCGGGAGTCCTCGGGGATACGCAGTATTTT. As protein: CASTPYRGDFAGVLGDTQYF.

In this sample, this clone turned up once. The genes are TRBV4-1 and TRBJ1-5, with 8 bases lining up with TRBD1. Per the germline V gene, CDR1 is MGHRA and CDR2 is YSYEKL. The CDR3 length is 15 residues. Trimming cost V 1 base and J 6 bases; bases outside gene matches: 5. CDR3 sequence: CASSQVPGGLQPQHF. The CDR3 DNA reads as TGCGCCAGCAGCCAAGTTCCAGGGGGCCTTCAGCCCCAGCATTTT.

This chain connects TRBV10-3 to TRBJ1-1, with D tentatively TRBD1 (6 bases). The V gene lost 11 bases and the J gene lost 0 bases, with 13 bases spanning the gap. Germline CDR1 ENHRY, CDR2 SYGVKD. The CDR3 covers 13 residues. CDR3 in DNA: TGTGCCTCACAAGGGGGGGTGAACACTGAAGCTTTCTTT. It is translated as CASQGGVNTEAFF.

This clone was observed a few times. The CDR3 is CASSFEPNQRAKNIQYF. In nucleotides, the CDR3 is TGCGCCAGCAGCTTTGAACCTAATCAACGGGCCAAAAACATTCAGTACTTC. This chain links TRBV5-1 with TRBJ2-4; D unclear. The CDR3 spans 17 residues. Trimming left V 2 bases short and J 1 base short, with 16 bases between. Germline V gives CDR1 SGHRS, CDR2 YFSETQ.

The chain recombines TRBV18 with TRBJ1-4; no clear D. The germline V gene has CDR1 KGHSH and CDR2 LQKENI. V was clipped by 4 bases and J by 0 bases, with 9 bases between them. The CDR3 has 15 residues. In nucleotides, the CDR3 is TGTGCCAGCTCACTTCAATACACAACTAATGAAAAACTGTTTTTT. It translates to CASSLQYTTNEKLFF.

The J gene is TRBJ2-2, the V gene TRBV6-5; D perhaps matches TRBD2 (6 bases). This CDR3 comprises 16 residues. V gave up 0 bases and J gave up 7 bases, with 15 bases separating them. Germline CDR1 reads MNHEY; CDR2 reads SVGAGI. The CDR3 nucleotides read TGTGCCAGCAGTTACTCGATATGGTCGGGGGTCGGGGAGCTGTTTTTT. Its translation is CASSYSIWSGVGELFF.

The chain has TRBV27 and TRBJ1-2; 10 bases are shared with TRBD1. The CDR3 spans 14 residues. Trimming took 6 bases from V and 5 from J; bases not matched to a gene: 6. Germline CDR1 and CDR2: MNHEY and SMNVEV (reference sequence). DNA for the CDR3: TGTGCCAGCAGCCCCAGGGACAGGGGATATGGCTACACCTTC. This codes for CASSPRDRGYGYTF.

The J gene is TRBJ2-7, the V gene TRBV10-1; D perhaps matches TRBD1 (6 bases). Germline V gives CDR1 WNHNN, CDR2 SYGVQD (reference sequence). The CDR3 is made up of 13 amino acids. V shed 7 bases and J shed 5 bases, with 15 bases lying between them. Here the CDR3 DNA reads TGCGCCAGCAACAGGGAGATTGGGAACGAGCAGTACTTC. Translating it yields CASNREIGNEQYF.

The chain links TRBV9 to TRBJ2-2, with 11 bases fitting TRBD2. V trimming: 4 bases; J trimming: 1 base; junction bases outside the gene matches: 3. The CDR3 length is 16 residues. CDR1 is SGDLS and CDR2 is YYNGEE in the germline V gene. The CDR3 DNA follows: TGTGCCAGCAGCCGCGGACTAGCGGGGAACACCGGGGAGCTGTTTTTT. This codes for CASSRGLAGNTGELFF.

V gene TRBV29-1 combines with J gene TRBJ1-2, with 11 bases aligning to TRBD1. With 7 bases clipped from V and 7 bases from J, the junction kept 5 bases outside the gene matches. The CDR3 is made up of 12 amino acids. From germline, CDR1 is SQVTM and CDR2 ANQGSEA. The CDR3 sequence: CSASDRGPGYTF. The DNA for the CDR3 is TGCAGCGCCTCGGACAGGGGGCCTGGCTACACCTTC.

The genes are TRBV7-2 and TRBJ2-7; 9 bases are shared with TRBD1. Germline V gives CDR1 SGHTA, CDR2 FQGNSA. V shed 5 bases and J 6 bases; nucleotides not matched to a gene: 8. This CDR3 is 14 amino acids long. CDR3: CASSAQGAASEQYF. The CDR3 DNA is TGTGCCAGCAGCGCACAGGGGGCGGCTTCCGAGCAGTACTTC.

The chain combines TRBV29-1 with TRBJ2-1; 9 bases map to TRBD2. In germline, CDR1 is SQVTM, CDR2 ANQGSEA. CDR3 size: 16 residues. The junction had 15 bases not matched to a gene; V was cut back by 7 bases and J by 5 bases. The CDR3 sequence is CSAQGTSRILDNEQFF. The CDR3 DNA reads TGCAGCGCCCAGGGGACTAGCCGAATCCTAGACAATGAGCAGTTCTTC.

The chain carries TRBV6-5 and TRBJ2-7; the D gene is possibly TRBD2 (5 bases). Deletions cut 3 bases from V and 7 bases from J, with 10 bases between. CDR1 is MNHEY, CDR2 SVGAGI, per germline. The CDR3 runs 12 residues. The CDR3 here is CASSYAEGEQYF. The CDR3 DNA reads TGTGCCAGCAGTTATGCCGAGGGAGAGCAGTACTTC.

V and J are TRBV6-5 and TRBJ2-7, with 12 bases aligning to TRBD2. The CDR3 contains 15 residues. V lost 0 bases and J lost 6; bases outside the gene matches: 3. Germline V gives CDR1 MNHEY, CDR2 SVGAGI. The CDR3 DNA reads TGTGCCAGCAGTTACTCGACTAGCGGGAGTACCGAGCAGTACTTC. It specifies CASSYSTSGSTEQYF.

This clone was seen once. The chain has TRBV7-8 and TRBJ1-1, with a possible D match to TRBD1 (5 bases). The V gene lost 2 bases and the J gene lost 1 base, with 11 bases spanning the gap. In germline, CDR1 is SGHVS, CDR2 FQNEAQ. The CDR3 has 15 residues. The CDR3 DNA reads as TGTGCCAGCAGCTTACGTGGAGACAGGAACACTGAAGCTTTCTTT. This codes for CASSLRGDRNTEAFF.